This T cell receptor (beta chain) is from a study of blood T cell repertoires in COVID-19. About the study: The United States, Italy and Spain supplied acute and convalescent COVID-19 samples. The analysed material was cDNA or gDNA that came from T cells, B-cell-depleted T cells, or PBMCs.

Data came from immunoSEQ multiplex PCR; TCRdb stores just in-frame clones and leaves some out. The data show fewer than 85,000 clones, about 90% seen once. The CDR3 runs to 17 residues. The J segment lost 2 bases and the V segment lost 1 base, leaving 11 bases of the junction unmatched. Looked up from germline, CDR1 is LNHNV and CDR2 is YYDKDF (reference sequence). The sample comprised peripheral blood. The source is a man aged 45-65 years with active COVID-19. The V and J genes are TRBV15 and TRBJ2-7; the match to TRBD2 covers 7 bases. The CDR3 region is CATSRGGGGREAYEQYF. CDR3 bases: TGTGCCACCAGCAGAGGCGGGGGAGGGAGGGAGGCCTACGAGCAGTACTTC.